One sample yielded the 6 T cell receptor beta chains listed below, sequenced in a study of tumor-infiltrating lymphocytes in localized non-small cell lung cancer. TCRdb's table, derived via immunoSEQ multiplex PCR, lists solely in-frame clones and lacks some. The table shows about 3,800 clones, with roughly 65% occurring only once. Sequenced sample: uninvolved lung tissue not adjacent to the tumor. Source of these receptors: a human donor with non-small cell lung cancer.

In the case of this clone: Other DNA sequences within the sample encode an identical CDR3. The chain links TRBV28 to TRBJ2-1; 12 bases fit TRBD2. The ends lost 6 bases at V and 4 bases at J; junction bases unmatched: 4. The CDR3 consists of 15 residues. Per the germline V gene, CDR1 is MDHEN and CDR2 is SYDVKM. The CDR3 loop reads CASSSLAGGYNEQFF. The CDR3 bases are TGTGCCAGCAGCTCACTAGCGGGAGGATACAATGAGCAGTTCTTC.

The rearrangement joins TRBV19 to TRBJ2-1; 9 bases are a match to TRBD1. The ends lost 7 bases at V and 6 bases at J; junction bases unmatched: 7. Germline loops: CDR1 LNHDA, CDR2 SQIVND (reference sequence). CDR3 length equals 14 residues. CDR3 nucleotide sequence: TGTGCCAGTAACAACAGGGGGCTGGGCAATGAGCAGTTCTTC. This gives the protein CASNNRGLGNEQFF.

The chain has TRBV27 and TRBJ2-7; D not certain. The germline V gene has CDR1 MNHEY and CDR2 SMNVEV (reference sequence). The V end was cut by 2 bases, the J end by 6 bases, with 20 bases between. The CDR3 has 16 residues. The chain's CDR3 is CASSLRRVAAFVEQYF. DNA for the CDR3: TGTGCCAGCAGTTTAAGGAGAGTAGCAGCCTTTGTCGAGCAGTACTTC.

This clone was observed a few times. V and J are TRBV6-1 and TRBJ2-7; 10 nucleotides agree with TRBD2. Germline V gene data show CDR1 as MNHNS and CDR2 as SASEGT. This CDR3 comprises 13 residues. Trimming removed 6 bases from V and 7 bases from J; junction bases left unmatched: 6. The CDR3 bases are TGTGCCAGCAGGGCGGGACTAGCGATGGAGCAGTACTTC. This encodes CASRAGLAMEQYF.

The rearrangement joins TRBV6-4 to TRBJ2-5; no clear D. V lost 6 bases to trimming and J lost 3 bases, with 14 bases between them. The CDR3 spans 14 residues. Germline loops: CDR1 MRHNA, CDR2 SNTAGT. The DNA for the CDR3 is TGTGCCAGCAGCCCGAATAGCTTGGAAGAGACCCAGTACTTC. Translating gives CASSPNSLEETQYF.

Written as DNA, the CDR3 is TGCGCCAGCAGCTTGGGGGCGGAATCCTACAATGAGCAGTTCTTC. It is translated as CASSLGAESYNEQFF. The genes are TRBV5-1 and TRBJ2-1; D unclear. The V and J ends lost 0 bases and 1 base respectively, with 8 bases between them. The V gene's germline CDR1 is SGHRS and CDR2 YFSETQ. The CDR3 sequence is 15 residues long.